The text below deals with one T cell receptor (beta chain). The antigen remains unidentified. TCRdb keeps only in-frame clones here, not all; method: immunoSEQ multiplex PCR. Here the sample spans several thousand clones, under 25% being singletons. The data were obtained in a study of T cells in localized non-small cell lung cancer. Regarding the study as a whole: One tumor region alone was sequenced, and heterogeneity therefore remains possible. Clonality of T cells reached its maximum in uninvolved adjacent lung, surpassing tumor.

Sequences were derived from lung tumor tissue, sampled before any cancer treatment. This receptor was identified in a man between 40 and 70 years old with stage III squamous cell lung carcinoma.

The CDR3 region is CASSPRRDGFYEQYF. For the CDR3, the DNA is TGTGCCAGCTCACCAAGGAGGGACGGGTTCTACGAGCAGTACTTC. The V and J genes are TRBV18 and TRBJ2-7, with a weak D call TRBD2 (6 bases). The germline V gene encodes CDR1 KGHSH and CDR2 LQKENI. This CDR3 contains 15 residues. V lost 2 bases to trimming and J lost 3 bases, with 14 bases between them.